Below, 32 T cell receptor beta chains from the same sample are listed, as sequenced in a study of cytomegalovirus exposure and HLA in healthy donors. Primers: 60 Vbeta forward and 13 Jbeta reverse. Method: immunoSEQ multiplex PCR; TCRdb's copy keeps in-frame clones and lacks some. The sample holds about 130,000 clones; about 80% are singletons and the top ten take 0.95% to 1.5%. Input material: PBMCs. The receptors were sampled from a girl under 10 years old in good health and CMV-seronegative.

The V gene is TRBV7-2, the J gene TRBJ1-1; D call uncertain. V lost 7 bases, J lost 7 bases, and 22 bases lay in between. Per the germline V gene, CDR1 is SGHTA and CDR2 is FQGNSA. The CDR3 extends over 15 amino acids. As DNA, the CDR3 is TGTGCCAGCACCACCCTGGGAGGTTTTTATAGTGAAGCTTTCTTT. This translates into CASTTLGGFYSEAFF. The variable domain in full, with the rest retrieved from reference TRBV7-2 and TRBJ1-1, is GAGVSQSPSNKVTEKGKDVELRCDPISGHTALYWYRQSLGQGLEFLIYFQGNSAPDKSGLPSDRFSAERTGGSVSTLTIQRTQQEDSAVYLCASTTLGGFYSEAFFGQGTRLTVV.

This chain connects TRBV5-1 to TRBJ2-7; 9 nucleotides agree with TRBD1. The CDR3 runs to 15 residues. V gave up 4 bases and J gave up 3 bases; unmatched junction bases: 8. From germline, CDR1 is SGHRS and CDR2 YFSETQ. CDR3 nucleotides: TGCGCCAGCAGCCCTACTCCGGGACAGGGCTACGAGCAGTACTTC. Its translation: CASSPTPGQGYEQYF.

V usage is TRBV7-9 and J usage is TRBJ2-7, with D unclear. V was cut by 0 bases and J by 5 bases, with 11 bases left in between. This CDR3 is 14 amino acids long. Germline V CDR1 and CDR2: SEHNR, FQNEAQ (reference sequence). The CDR3: CASSLANEYHEQYF. The CDR3 nucleotides are TGTGCCAGCAGCTTAGCGAACGAGTACCACGAGCAGTACTTC.

V gene TRBV19 combines with J gene TRBJ2-7; 8 bases line up with TRBD1. The CDR3 contains 16 residues. CDR1 LNHDA and CDR2 SQIVND come from the germline V gene (reference sequence). J was trimmed by 3 bases and V by 0 bases; bases with no gene match: 7. The CDR3 region has the DNA TGTGCCAGTAGTATAGACACAGGGGGGAGCCTCTACGAGCAGTACTTC. Its protein product is CASSIDTGGSLYEQYF.

The gene calls are TRBV7-2 and TRBJ2-3; 7 bases align to TRBD2. Looked up from germline, CDR1 is SGHTA and CDR2 is FQGNSA. Trimming took 2 bases from V and 2 from J; bases not matched to a gene: 10. This CDR3 is 17 amino acids long. This CDR3 reads CASSLTRVAGVTDTQYF. As DNA, the CDR3 is TGTGCCAGCAGCTTAACCAGGGTGGCGGGGGTCACAGATACGCAGTATTTT.

V is TRBV14 and J is TRBJ1-1, with a weak D call TRBD1 (5 bases). CDR3 length: 16 amino acids. The germline CDR1 and CDR2 sequences are SGHDN and FVKESK. V dropped 0 bases and J dropped 5 bases, with 16 bases sitting between them. CDR3 in DNA: TGTGCCAGCAGCCAAGAGATCGGGGGGAGTTGGACTGAAGCTTTCTTT. The encoded protein is CASSQEIGGSWTEAFF.

This sequence joins TRBV6-6 and TRBJ1-3; 8 bases agree with TRBD1. CDR3 size: 15 residues. Germline CDR1 reads MNHNY; CDR2 reads SVGAGI (reference sequence). After removal of 5 bases from V and 0 bases from J, the junction contained 3 bases not matched to a gene. CDR3 nucleotides: TGTGCCAGCAGTCGACAGGGGTACTCTGGAAACACCATATATTTT. This gives the protein CASSRQGYSGNTIYF.

The rearrangement uses TRBV4-1 and TRBJ2-5, with a weak D call TRBD2 (5 bases). Trimming removed 0 bases at V and 4 bases at J, with 24 bases between. Germline CDR1 and CDR2: MGHRA and YSYEKL. CDR3 length equals 19 residues. CDR3 protein: CASSQELGGGRRFGETQYF. The CDR3 nucleotides are TGCGCCAGCAGCCAAGAGCTCGGAGGCGGCAGGAGGTTCGGAGAGACCCAGTACTTC.

The chain joins TRBV29-1 to TRBJ1-2; TRBD1 aligns across 8 bases. J was trimmed by 4 bases and V by 4 bases; bases with no gene match: 11. Per germline, CDR1 SQVTM and CDR2 ANQGSEA. The CDR3 contains 15 residues. For the CDR3, the DNA is TGCAGCGTTGGCGGGGACCCTGACAGGGGCTATGGCTACACCTTC. This sequence encodes CSVGGDPDRGYGYTF.

The V gene is TRBV7-8, the J gene TRBJ2-5; 7 bases fit TRBD2. V lost 5 bases and J lost 9; bases outside the gene matches: 15. Germline V CDR1 and CDR2: SGHVS, FQNEAQ. The length of the CDR3 is 15 residues. CDR3 in amino acids: CASSIERGRGRAQYF. The CDR3 DNA reads as TGTGCCAGCAGCATCGAGCGGGGCCGAGGTCGGGCCCAGTACTTC.

This clone has only a few counts. J is TRBJ1-1 and V is TRBV28; D remains ambiguous. V lost 5 bases to trimming and J lost 6 bases, with 10 bases between them. Germline CDR1 MDHEN, CDR2 SYDVKM. The CDR3 spans 12 residues. CDR3 nucleotides: TGTGCCAGCAGTCGCACGGGGTCTGAAGCTTTCTTT. It specifies CASSRTGSEAFF.

This rearrangement joins TRBV28 to TRBJ1-2, with 7 bases fitting TRBD1. Per germline, CDR1 MDHEN and CDR2 SYDVKM. CDR3 length equals 15 residues. Unmatched junction bases numbered 6, after V lost 5 bases and J lost 0 bases. The CDR3 sequence: CASSGGDRANYGYTF. Written as DNA, the CDR3 is TGTGCCAGCAGTGGAGGGGACAGAGCTAACTATGGCTACACCTTC.

The gene calls are TRBV7-8 and TRBJ2-2, with 8 bases that match TRBD1. This CDR3 contains 16 residues. From germline, CDR1 is SGHVS and CDR2 FQNEAQ. Unmatched junction bases numbered 10, after V lost 7 bases and J lost 3 bases. The CDR3 region is CASTRPYRGDTGELFF. In DNA form, the CDR3 reads TGTGCCAGCACTCGACCCTACAGGGGGGACACCGGGGAGCTGTTTTTT.

This clone was picked up a small number of times. The chain is built from TRBV13 and TRBJ1-1; D possibly corresponds to TRBD1 (5 bases). Germline CDR1 and CDR2: PRHDT and FYEKMQ (reference sequence). Trimming removed 4 bases from V and 8 bases from J, with 11 bases in between. The CDR3 spans 12 residues. CDR3 DNA sequence: TGTGCCAGCAGCTCAGGGAAGGGGGAAGCTTTCTTT. Its protein product is CASSSGKGEAFF.

The V and J genes are TRBV9 and TRBJ2-7; 8 bases are shared with TRBD2. Germline V gene sequence: CDR1 SGDLS, CDR2 YYNGEE. V shed 0 bases and J 7 bases; nucleotides not matched to a gene: 12. The CDR3 is 16 amino acids. The CDR3 loop reads CASSVGVAGTSIEQYF. In DNA, the CDR3 is TGTGCCAGCAGCGTAGGAGTAGCCGGGACTAGTATAGAGCAGTACTTC. Full variable domain (remainder filled in from reference TRBV9 and TRBJ2-7): DSGVTQTPKHLITATGQRVTLRCSPRSGDLSVYWYQQSLDQGLQFLIQYYNGEERAKGNILERFSAQQFPDLHSELNLSSLELGDSALYFCASSVGVAGTSIEQYFGPGTRLTVT.

V usage is TRBV15 and J usage is TRBJ2-7; 11 positions match TRBD1. The CDR3 extends over 16 amino acids. V shed 1 base, J shed 7 bases, and the junction held 9 bases outside the gene matches. CDR1 LNHNV and CDR2 YYDKDF come from the germline V gene (reference sequence). The CDR3, as DNA: TGTGCCACCAGCAGAGGTCGGACAGGGGGCGCGGAGGAGCAGTACTTC. As protein: CATSRGRTGGAEEQYF.

V gene TRBV5-5 combines with J gene TRBJ2-1, with D unresolved. This CDR3 contains 16 residues. V was cut by 3 bases and J by 4 bases, with 17 bases left in between. Germline CDR1 is SGHKS and CDR2 is YYEKEE (reference sequence). CDR3 protein: CASSSSATLDYNEQFF. Written as DNA, the CDR3 is TGTGCCAGCAGCTCCTCCGCTACTCTAGATTACAATGAGCAGTTCTTC. The full variable domain, with the rest looked up from reference TRBV5-5 and TRBJ2-1, is DAGVTQSPTHLIKTRGQQVTLRCSPISGHKSVSWYQQVLGQGPQFIFQYYEKEERGRGNFPDRFSARQFPNYSSELNVNALLLGDSALYLCASSSSATLDYNEQFFGPGTRLTVL.

The chain has TRBV11-1 and TRBJ1-2; 8 nucleotides agree with TRBD1. This CDR3 contains 14 residues. CDR1 SGHAT and CDR2 FQDESV come from the germline V gene (reference sequence). The junction had 4 bases not matched to a gene; V was cut back by 5 bases and J by 2 bases. The CDR3 coding sequence is TGTGCCAGCAGCCCGGACAGGGAAAACTATGGCTACACCTTC. Its protein is CASSPDRENYGYTF.

The rearrangement joins TRBV2 to TRBJ2-6; tentatively, D is TRBD1 (6 bases). Germline V gene data show CDR1 as SNHLY and CDR2 as FYNNEI. V lost 2 bases, J lost 0 bases, and 26 bases lay in between. The CDR3 totals 22 residues. CDR3 residues: CASSEPRTVPSPPLSGANVLTF. The CDR3 nucleotides are TGTGCCAGCAGTGAACCGAGGACAGTACCATCCCCCCCCCTCTCTGGGGCCAACGTCCTGACTTTC.

This chain links TRBV19 with TRBJ1-1, with a possible D match to TRBD1 (6 bases). There are 12 residues in the CDR3. Germline CDR1 is LNHDA and CDR2 is SQIVND (reference sequence). V lost 9 bases, J lost 8 bases, and 16 bases lay in between. CDR3 protein: CASRGGGLEAFF. CDR3 coding DNA: TGTGCCAGCAGGGGTGGTGGTTTAGAAGCTTTCTTT.

V is TRBV15 and J is TRBJ1-4; D might be TRBD1 (5 bases). CDR1 and CDR2 from the germline V gene are LNHNV and YYDKDF (reference sequence). The V gene lost 0 bases and the J gene lost 4 bases, with 9 bases spanning the gap. CDR3 length equals 15 residues. The CDR3 loop reads CATSRDWGGNEKLFF. The CDR3 DNA sequence: TGTGCCACCAGCAGAGATTGGGGGGGTAATGAAAAACTGTTTTTT.

The chain has TRBV27 and TRBJ1-2, with 7 positions matching TRBD1. Germline V gene sequence: CDR1 MNHEY, CDR2 SMNVEV (reference sequence). The CDR3 totals 16 residues. V lost 4 bases to trimming and J lost 6 bases; unmatched junction nucleotides: 14. The CDR3 reads CASSSYRDRYFDGYTF. The DNA for the CDR3 is TGTGCCAGCAGTTCCTACCGGGACAGATATTTCGATGGCTACACCTTC.

The V gene is TRBV27, the J gene TRBJ2-1; TRBD1 might be the D (6 bases). Germline V lookup: CDR1 MNHEY, CDR2 SMNVEV (reference sequence). The V and J ends lost 2 bases and 8 bases respectively, with 16 bases between them. The CDR3 is 15 amino acids. The CDR3 nucleotides read TGTGCCAGCAGTTTAGGTTGGGGGCAGGTCGATGAGCAGTTCTTC. Translated: CASSLGWGQVDEQFF.

The CDR3 bases are TGTGCCAGCAGTGACGCCACTAGCGGGGGGGCTACAGATACGCAGTATTTT. This codes for CASSDATSGGATDTQYF. The genes are TRBV6-4 and TRBJ2-3; 13 bases are a match to TRBD2. This CDR3 region has 17 residues. Losses at the gene ends were 2 bases for V and 3 bases for J; bases not matched to a gene: 5. Germline CDR1 reads MRHNA; CDR2 reads SNTAGT.

This rearrangement joins TRBV14 to TRBJ2-3; D is unresolved. The CDR3 has 13 amino acids. CDR1 SGHDN and CDR2 FVKESK come from the germline V gene. Trimming removed 1 base from V and 6 bases from J, with 8 bases in between. The CDR3 here is CASSQVLVDTQYF. CDR3 DNA sequence: TGTGCCAGCAGCCAAGTACTTGTTGATACGCAGTATTTT. The whole variable domain, remainder taken from reference TRBV14 and TRBJ2-3, is EAGVTQFPSHSVIEKGQTVTLRCDPISGHDNLYWYRRVMGKEIKFLLHFVKESKQDESGMPNNRFLAERTGGTYSTLKVQPAELEDSGVYFCASSQVLVDTQYFGPGTRLTVL.

The CDR3 DNA is TGTGCCAGCAGCCATGAAAATGGGGGGGAGTTCTTC. Translation: CASSHENGGEFF. The rearrangement joins TRBV7-9 to TRBJ2-1; 7 positions agree with TRBD2. The length of the CDR3 is 12 residues. After removal of 5 bases from V and 14 bases from J, the junction contained 9 bases not matched to a gene. CDR1 is SEHNR and CDR2 is FQNEAQ in the germline V gene (reference sequence).

This clone was counted only a few times. This chain connects TRBV6-1 to TRBJ2-7; the D is unclear. This CDR3 contains 13 residues. Germline CDR1 MNHNS, CDR2 SASEGT. Deletions cut 4 bases from V and 3 bases from J, with 10 bases between. CDR3 region: CASSALQSYEQYF. Here the CDR3 DNA reads TGTGCCAGCAGTGCGTTACAGAGCTACGAGCAGTACTTC.

This sequence joins TRBV11-2 and TRBJ1-1, with TRBD1 identical over 7 bases. Germline V gives CDR1 SGHAT, CDR2 FQNNGV. This CDR3 is 13 amino acids long. With V trimmed by 5 bases and J by 8 bases, 8 bases remained unmatched. CDR3 DNA sequence: TGTGCCAGCAGCCCCGGGACAGTCAGCGAAGCTTTCTTT. Translated, it gives CASSPGTVSEAFF.

This chain joins TRBV14 and TRBJ2-7, with D possibly being TRBD2 (6 bases). V was pared by 8 bases and J by 5 bases, with 19 bases between. Germline V gene data show CDR1 as SGHDN and CDR2 as FVKESK. CDR3 size: 14 residues. The CDR3 DNA follows: TGTGCCAGCTCTCACCTTGGACTATCCAACGAGCAGTACTTC. Translating it yields CASSHLGLSNEQYF.

V is TRBV5-4 and J is TRBJ2-5; D remains ambiguous. The J call may be mistaken, given a closer DNA end match to TRBJ2-7. Germline V gives CDR1 SGHNT, CDR2 YYREEE (reference sequence). There are 13 residues in the CDR3. This chain's CDR3 is CASSLTSKNEQYF. In DNA, the CDR3 is TGTGCCAGCAGCTTGACTTCAAAAAACGAGCAGTACTTC.

The genes are TRBV7-2 and TRBJ2-5, with 10 bases matching TRBD1. V gave up 0 bases and J gave up 5 bases; unmatched junction bases: 18. CDR1 and CDR2 (germline): SGHTA, FQGNSA. This CDR3 region has 20 residues. CDR3 protein: CASSLAPGGTGGQGLETQYF. The CDR3, as DNA: TGTGCCAGCAGCTTAGCACCCGGGGGGACCGGGGGACAGGGGCTGGAGACCCAGTACTTC.

CDR3 residues: CASSFVLSSGNTIYF. The CDR3 nucleotides are TGTGCCAGCAGCTTTGTATTGAGCTCTGGAAACACCATATATTTT. V gene TRBV7-9 combines with J gene TRBJ1-3; no clear D. CDR3 length: 15 residues. The germline gives CDR1 SEHNR, CDR2 FQNEAQ (reference sequence). Trimming removed 3 bases at V and 0 bases at J, with 9 bases between.